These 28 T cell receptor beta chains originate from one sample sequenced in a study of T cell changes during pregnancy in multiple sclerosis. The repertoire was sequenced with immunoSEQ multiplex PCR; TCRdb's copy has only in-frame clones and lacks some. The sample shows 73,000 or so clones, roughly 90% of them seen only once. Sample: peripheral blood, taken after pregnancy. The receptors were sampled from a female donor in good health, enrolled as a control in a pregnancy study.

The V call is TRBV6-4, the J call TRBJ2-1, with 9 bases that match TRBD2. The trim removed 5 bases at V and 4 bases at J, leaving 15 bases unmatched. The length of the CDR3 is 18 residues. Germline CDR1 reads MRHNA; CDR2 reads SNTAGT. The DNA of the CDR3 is TGTGCCAGCAGTTGCGAGCGGGAGGAATATGGTGAATACAATGAGCAGTTCTTC. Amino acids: CASSCEREEYGEYNEQFF.

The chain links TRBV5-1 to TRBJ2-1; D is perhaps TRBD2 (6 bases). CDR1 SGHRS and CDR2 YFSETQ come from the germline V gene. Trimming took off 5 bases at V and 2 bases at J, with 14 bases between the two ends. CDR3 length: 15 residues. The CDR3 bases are TGCGCCAGCAGTCGAAGCGGGCCGACCTACAATGAGCAGTTCTTC. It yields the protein CASSRSGPTYNEQFF.

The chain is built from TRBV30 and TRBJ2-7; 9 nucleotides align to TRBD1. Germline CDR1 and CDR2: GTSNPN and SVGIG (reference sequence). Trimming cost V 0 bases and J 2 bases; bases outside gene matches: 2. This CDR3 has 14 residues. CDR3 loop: CAWSVRDRAYEQYF. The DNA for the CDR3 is TGTGCCTGGAGTGTGAGGGACAGGGCCTACGAGCAGTACTTC.

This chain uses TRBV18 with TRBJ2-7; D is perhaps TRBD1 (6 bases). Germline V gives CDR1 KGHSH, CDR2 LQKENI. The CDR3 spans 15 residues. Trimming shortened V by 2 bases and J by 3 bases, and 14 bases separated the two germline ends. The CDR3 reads CASSPKGRDIYEQYF. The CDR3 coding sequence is TGTGCCAGCTCACCAAAGGGCCGGGACATCTACGAGCAGTACTTC.

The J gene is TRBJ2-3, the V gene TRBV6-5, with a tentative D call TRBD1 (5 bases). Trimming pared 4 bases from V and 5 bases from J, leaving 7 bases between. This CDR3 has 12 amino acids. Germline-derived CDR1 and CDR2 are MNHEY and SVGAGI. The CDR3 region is CASSSDRDTQYF. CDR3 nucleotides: TGTGCCAGCAGTTCCGACAGAGATACGCAGTATTTT.

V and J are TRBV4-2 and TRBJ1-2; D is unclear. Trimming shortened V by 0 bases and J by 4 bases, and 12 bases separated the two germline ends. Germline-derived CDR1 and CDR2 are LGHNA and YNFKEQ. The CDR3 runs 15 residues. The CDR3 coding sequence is TGTGCCAGCAGCCAAGAGAACTCGGGGATCTATGGCTACACCTTC. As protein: CASSQENSGIYGYTF.

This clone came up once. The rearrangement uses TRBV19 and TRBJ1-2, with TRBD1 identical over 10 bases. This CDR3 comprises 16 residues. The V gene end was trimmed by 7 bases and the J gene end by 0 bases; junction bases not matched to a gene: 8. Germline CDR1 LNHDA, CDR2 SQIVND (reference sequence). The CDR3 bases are TGTGCCAGTATTCGGACAGGGGGAATGACTAACTATGGCTACACCTTC. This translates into CASIRTGGMTNYGYTF.

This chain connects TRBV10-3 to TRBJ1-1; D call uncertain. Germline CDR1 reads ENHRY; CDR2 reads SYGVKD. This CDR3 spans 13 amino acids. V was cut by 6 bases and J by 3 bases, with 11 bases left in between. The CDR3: CAISLRLDTEAFF. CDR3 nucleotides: TGTGCCATCAGCCTTAGACTCGACACTGAAGCTTTCTTT.

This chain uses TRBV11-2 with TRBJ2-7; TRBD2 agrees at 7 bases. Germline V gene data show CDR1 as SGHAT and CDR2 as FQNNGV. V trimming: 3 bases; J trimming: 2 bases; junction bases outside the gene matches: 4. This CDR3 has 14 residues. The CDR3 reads CASSFLGLTYEQYF. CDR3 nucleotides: TGTGCCAGCAGCTTTCTGGGACTAACCTACGAGCAGTACTTC. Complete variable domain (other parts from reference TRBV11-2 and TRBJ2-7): EAGVAQSPRYKIIEKRQSVAFWCNPISGHATLYWYQQILGQGPKLLIQFQNNGVVDDSQLPKDRFSAERLKGVDSTLKIQPAKLEDSAVYLCASSFLGLTYEQYFGPGTRLTVT.

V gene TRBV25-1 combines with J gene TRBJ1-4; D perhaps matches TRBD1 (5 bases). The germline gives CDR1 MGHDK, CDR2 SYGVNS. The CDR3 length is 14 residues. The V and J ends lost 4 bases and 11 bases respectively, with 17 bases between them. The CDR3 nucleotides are TGTGCCAGCAGTGGAGGCGAATTTCCAGGGAAACTGTTTTTT. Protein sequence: CASSGGEFPGKLFF.

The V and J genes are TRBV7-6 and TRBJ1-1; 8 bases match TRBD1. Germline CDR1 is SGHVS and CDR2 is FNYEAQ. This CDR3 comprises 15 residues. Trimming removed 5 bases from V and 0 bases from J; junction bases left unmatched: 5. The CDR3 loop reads CASSLQGALNTEAFF. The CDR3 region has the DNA TGTGCCAGCAGCCTCCAGGGGGCGCTGAACACTGAAGCTTTCTTT.

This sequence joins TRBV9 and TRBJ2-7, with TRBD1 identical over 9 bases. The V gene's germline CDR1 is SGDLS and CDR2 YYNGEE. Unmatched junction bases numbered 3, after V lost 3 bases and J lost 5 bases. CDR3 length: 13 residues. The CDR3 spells CASSGDRAHEQYF. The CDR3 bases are TGTGCCAGCAGCGGGGACAGGGCTCACGAGCAGTACTTC.

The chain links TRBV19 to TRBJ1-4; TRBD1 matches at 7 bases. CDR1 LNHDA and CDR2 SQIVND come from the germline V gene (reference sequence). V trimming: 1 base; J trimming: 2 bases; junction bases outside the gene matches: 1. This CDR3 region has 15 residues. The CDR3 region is CASSIGDSTNEKLFF. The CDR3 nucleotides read TGTGCCAGTAGTATAGGGGACAGCACTAATGAAAAACTGTTTTTT.

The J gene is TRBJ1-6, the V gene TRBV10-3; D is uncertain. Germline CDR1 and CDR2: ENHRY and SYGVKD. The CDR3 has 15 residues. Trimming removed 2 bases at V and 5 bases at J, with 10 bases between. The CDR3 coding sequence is TGTGCCATCAGTGAGAAAGCCGCCGATAATTCACCCCTCCACTTT. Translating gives CAISEKAADNSPLHF.

The CDR3 DNA follows: TGTGCCAGCAGTTACCAACAGGGGGGGCATGGCTACACCTTC. As protein: CASSYQQGGHGYTF. The chain employs TRBV6-5 and TRBJ1-2; 8 bases are shared with TRBD1. V dropped 2 bases and J dropped 6; count of bases not matched to a gene: 5. The CDR3 extends over 14 amino acids. Germline-derived CDR1 and CDR2 are MNHEY and SVGAGI.

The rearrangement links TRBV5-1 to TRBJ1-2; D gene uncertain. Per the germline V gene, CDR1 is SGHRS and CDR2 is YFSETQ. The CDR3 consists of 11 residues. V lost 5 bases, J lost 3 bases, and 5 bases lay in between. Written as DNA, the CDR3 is TGCGCCAGCAGTTCGGACTATGGCTACACCTTC. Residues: CASSSDYGYTF.

CDR3 DNA: TGTGCCAGCAGCTCCGGTACTCCCGGGAGCTACTATGGCTACACCTTC. This sequence encodes CASSSGTPGSYYGYTF. This rearrangement joins TRBV7-8 to TRBJ1-2, with D unresolved. CDR1 and CDR2 (germline): SGHVS, FQNEAQ. V lost 4 bases and J lost 3, with 18 bases in between. CDR3 size: 16 residues. Together with reference TRBV7-8 and TRBJ1-2, the CDR3 gives the full variable domain: GAGVSQSPRYKVAKRGQDVALRCDPISGHVSLFWYQQALGQGPEFLTYFQNEAQLDKSGLPSDRFFAERPEGSVSTLKIQRTQQEDSAVYLCASSSGTPGSYYGYTFGSGTRLTVV.

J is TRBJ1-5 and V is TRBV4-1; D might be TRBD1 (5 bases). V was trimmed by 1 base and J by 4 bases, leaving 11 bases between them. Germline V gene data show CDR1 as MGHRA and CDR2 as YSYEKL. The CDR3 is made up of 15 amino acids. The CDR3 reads CASSQGWGENQPQHF. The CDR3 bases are TGCGCCAGCAGCCAAGGATGGGGGGAAAATCAGCCCCAGCATTTT.

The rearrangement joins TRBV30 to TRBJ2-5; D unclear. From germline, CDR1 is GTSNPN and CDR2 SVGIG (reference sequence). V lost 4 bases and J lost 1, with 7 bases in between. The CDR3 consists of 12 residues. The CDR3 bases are TGTGCCTGGAAGCTAGGCCAAGAGACCCAGTACTTC. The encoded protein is CAWKLGQETQYF.

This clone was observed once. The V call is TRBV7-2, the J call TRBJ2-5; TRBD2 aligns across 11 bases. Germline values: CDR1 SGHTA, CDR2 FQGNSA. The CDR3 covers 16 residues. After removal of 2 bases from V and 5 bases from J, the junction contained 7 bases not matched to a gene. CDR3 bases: TGTGCCAGCAGCTTACGACTAGCGGGGTTAGGGGAGACCCAGTACTTC. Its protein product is CASSLRLAGLGETQYF.

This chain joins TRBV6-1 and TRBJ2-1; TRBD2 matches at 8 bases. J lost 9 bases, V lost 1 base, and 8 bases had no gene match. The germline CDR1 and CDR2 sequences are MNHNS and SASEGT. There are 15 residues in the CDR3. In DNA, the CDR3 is TGTGCCAGCAGTGAAGAATCGGGAGGGCCTCCTGAGCAGTTCTTC. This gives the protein CASSEESGGPPEQFF.

The CDR3 DNA is TGTGCCAGTAGAACCGGGACAGGGAACACCGGGGAGCTGTTTTTT. Its translation is CASRTGTGNTGELFF. V is TRBV25-1 and J is TRBJ2-2; TRBD1 matches 8 bases. The J segment lost 1 base and the V segment lost 9 bases, leaving 7 bases of the junction unmatched. Germline V lookup: CDR1 MGHDK, CDR2 SYGVNS. The CDR3 loop spans 15 amino acids.

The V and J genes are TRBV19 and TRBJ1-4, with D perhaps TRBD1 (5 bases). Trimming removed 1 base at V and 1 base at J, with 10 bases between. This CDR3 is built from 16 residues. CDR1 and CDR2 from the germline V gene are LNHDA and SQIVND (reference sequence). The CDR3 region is CASSIGQGGTNEKLFF. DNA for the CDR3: TGTGCCAGTAGTATAGGCCAGGGTGGAACTAATGAAAAACTGTTTTTT.

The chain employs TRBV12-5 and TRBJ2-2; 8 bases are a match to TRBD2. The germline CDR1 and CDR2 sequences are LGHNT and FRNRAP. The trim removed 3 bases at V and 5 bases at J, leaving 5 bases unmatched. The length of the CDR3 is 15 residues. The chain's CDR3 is CASGLRAGATGELFF. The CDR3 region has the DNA TGTGCTAGTGGTTTACGAGCGGGAGCGACCGGGGAGCTGTTTTTT.

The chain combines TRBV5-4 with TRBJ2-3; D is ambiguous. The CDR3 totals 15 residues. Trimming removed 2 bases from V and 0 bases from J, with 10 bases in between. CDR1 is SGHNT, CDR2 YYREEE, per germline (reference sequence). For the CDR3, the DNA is TGTGCCAGCAGCTTTATGGCCTCTAGCACAGATACGCAGTATTTT. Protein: CASSFMASSTDTQYF.

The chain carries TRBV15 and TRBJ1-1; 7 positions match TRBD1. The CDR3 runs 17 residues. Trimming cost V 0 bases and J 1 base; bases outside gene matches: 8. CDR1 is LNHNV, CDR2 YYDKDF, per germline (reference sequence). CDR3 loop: CATSRDERGRRNTEAFF. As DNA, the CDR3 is TGTGCCACCAGCAGAGATGAAAGGGGGCGCCGGAACACTGAAGCTTTCTTT.

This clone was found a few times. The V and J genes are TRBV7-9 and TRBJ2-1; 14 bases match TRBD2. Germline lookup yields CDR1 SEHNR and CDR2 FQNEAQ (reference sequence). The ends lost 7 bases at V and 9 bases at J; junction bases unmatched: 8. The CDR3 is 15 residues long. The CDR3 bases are TGTGCCAGCACCTCGACTAGCGGGGGGGCCAGTGAGCAGTTCTTC. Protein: CASTSTSGGASEQFF.

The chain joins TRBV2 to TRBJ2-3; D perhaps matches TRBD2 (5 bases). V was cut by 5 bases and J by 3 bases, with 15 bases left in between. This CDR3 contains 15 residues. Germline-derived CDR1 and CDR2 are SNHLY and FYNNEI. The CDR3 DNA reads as TGTGCCAGCAGTATCGGCGGAGGCCAGACAGATACGCAGTATTTT. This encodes CASSIGGGQTDTQYF.